The T cell receptor beta chain described here comes from a study of regulatory T cells in long-lasting Graves disease. This clonotype has a single count. This probably arose from a read error, given a far larger clone one base away. TCR beta libraries were built with iRepertoire HTBI primers and Arm-PCR of CDR3 regions. TCRdb passed the multiplex PCR reads through MiXCR, listing each CDR3 protein once. The sample yields over 500,000 distinct CDR3 sequences, around 15% seen once. Germline assignment: CDR1 MNHEY and CDR2 SMNVEV (reference sequence). The CDR3 runs 17 residues. Trimming took 3 bases from V and 0 from J; bases not matched to a gene: 11. Documented time point: newly diagnosed GD, antithyroid drugs for less than 3 months. PBMC-derived RNA was used for the TCR library. This sample was shared with a second study, whose subject was T cells in Graves' hyperthyroidism and ophthalmopathy. From that report: HTBI primers were employed in a first-round RT-PCR of the TCR CDR3.

The clonotype was recovered from a man between 18 and 35 years old with Graves disease. V gene TRBV27 combines with J gene TRBJ2-7, with 7 bases fitting TRBD1. The starting material was peripheral blood mononuclear cells (PBMCs), obtained at new diagnosis, from a patient treated with antithyroid drugs. CDR3 loop: CASSFSADRTSSYEQYF. CDR3 DNA: TGTGCCAGCAGTTTTTCCGCGGACAGGACGAGCTCCTACGAGCAGTACTTC.